The present entry profiles one T cell receptor beta chain with its context. Antigen: not known. This specimen comes from a study of T cell responses to AZD1222 COVID-19 vaccine. Notes on the study in general: Among spike-specific TCRs, nearly half reportedly target unmutated variant regions. Repertoires were sampled only after the peak T cell response. Along spike, vaccine-associated CD4 TCRs were found throughout, with dominance at 160-218 and 743-854. Seropositive status at baseline applied to only 6 or 7 AZD1222 recipients.

Per germline, CDR1 MNHEY and CDR2 SVGAGI. This CDR3 is built from 12 residues. Trimming pared 5 bases from V and 7 bases from J, leaving 11 bases between. Assay used: immunoSEQ multiplex PCR; TCRdb lists only in-frame clones, some missing. This sample has approximately 150,000 clones, with approximately 94% found just once. The TCR was taken from an adult who received the AZD1222 COVID-19 vaccine. Sequencing used peripheral blood, obtained 28 days after the second AZD1222 dose. The gene calls are TRBV6-5 and TRBJ1-1, with no clear D. The CDR3 is CASSPHPSEAFF. DNA of the CDR3: TGTGCCAGCAGTCCTCACCCAAGTGAAGCTTTCTTT.